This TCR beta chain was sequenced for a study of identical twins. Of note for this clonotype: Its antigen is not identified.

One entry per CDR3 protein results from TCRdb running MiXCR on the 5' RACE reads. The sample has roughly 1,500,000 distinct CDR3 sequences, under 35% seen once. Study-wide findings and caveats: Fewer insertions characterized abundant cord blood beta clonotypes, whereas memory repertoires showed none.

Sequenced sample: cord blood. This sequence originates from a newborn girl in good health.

CDR3 DNA: TGTGCCAGCAGTTTATACCCCTTGGCAGGGTGGGACTATGGCTACACCTTC. Protein: CASSLYPLAGWDYGYTF. This chain uses TRBV27 with TRBJ1-2; D is possibly TRBD1 (5 bases). CDR1 MNHEY and CDR2 SMNVEV come from the germline V gene (reference sequence). Trimming took 1 base from V and 3 from J, leaving 18 bases between them. This CDR3 is built from 17 residues.